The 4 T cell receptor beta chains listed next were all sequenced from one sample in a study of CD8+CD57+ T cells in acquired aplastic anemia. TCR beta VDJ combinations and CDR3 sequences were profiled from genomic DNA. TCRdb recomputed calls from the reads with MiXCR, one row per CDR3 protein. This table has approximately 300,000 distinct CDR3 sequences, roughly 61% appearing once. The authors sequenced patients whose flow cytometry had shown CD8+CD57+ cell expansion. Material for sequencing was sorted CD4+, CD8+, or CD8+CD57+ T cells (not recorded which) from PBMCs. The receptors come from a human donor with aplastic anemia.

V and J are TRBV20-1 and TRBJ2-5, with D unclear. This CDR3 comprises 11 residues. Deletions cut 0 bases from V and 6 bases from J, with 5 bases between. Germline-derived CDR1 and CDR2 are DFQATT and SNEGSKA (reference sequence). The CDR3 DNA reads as TGCAGTGCTAGAGATCTGAAGACCCAGTACTTC. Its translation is CSARDLKTQYF.

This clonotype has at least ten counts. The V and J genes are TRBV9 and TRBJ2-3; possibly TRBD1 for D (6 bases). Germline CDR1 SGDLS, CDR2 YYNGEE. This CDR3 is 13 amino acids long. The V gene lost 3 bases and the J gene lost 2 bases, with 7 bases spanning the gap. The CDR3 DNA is TGTGCCAGCAGCGGGGGGCCCACAGATACGCAGTATTTT. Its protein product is CASSGGPTDTQYF.

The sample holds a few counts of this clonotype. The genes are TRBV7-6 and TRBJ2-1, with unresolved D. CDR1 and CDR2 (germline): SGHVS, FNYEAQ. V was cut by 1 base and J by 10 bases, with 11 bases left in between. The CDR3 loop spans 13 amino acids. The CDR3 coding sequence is TGTGCCAGCAGCTTAGAGGACGGCACGGAGCAGTTCTTC. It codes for CASSLEDGTEQFF.

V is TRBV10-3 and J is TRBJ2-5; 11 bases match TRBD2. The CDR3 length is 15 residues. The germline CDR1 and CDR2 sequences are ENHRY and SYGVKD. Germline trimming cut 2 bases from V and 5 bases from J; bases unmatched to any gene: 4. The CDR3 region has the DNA TGTGCCATCAGTGAGATAGCGGGGGGGATGGAGACCCAGTACTTC. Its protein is CAISEIAGGMETQYF.